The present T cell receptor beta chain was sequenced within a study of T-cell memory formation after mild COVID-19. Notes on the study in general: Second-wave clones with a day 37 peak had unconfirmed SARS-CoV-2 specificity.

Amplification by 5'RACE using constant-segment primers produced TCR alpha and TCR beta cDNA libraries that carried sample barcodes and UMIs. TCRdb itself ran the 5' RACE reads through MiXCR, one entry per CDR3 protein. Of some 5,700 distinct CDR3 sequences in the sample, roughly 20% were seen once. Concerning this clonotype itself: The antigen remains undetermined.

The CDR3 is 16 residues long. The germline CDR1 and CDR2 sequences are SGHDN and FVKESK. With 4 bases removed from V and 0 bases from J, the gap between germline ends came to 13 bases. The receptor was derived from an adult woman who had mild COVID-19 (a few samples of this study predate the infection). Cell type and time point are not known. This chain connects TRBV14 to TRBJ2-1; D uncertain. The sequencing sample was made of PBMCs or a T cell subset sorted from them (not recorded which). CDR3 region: CASSPFGFSSYNEQFF. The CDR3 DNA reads TGTGCCAGCAGCCCCTTCGGGTTCTCCTCCTACAATGAGCAGTTCTTC.